This entry describes one T cell receptor beta chain. The V gene lost 0 bases and the J gene lost 5 bases, with 8 bases spanning the gap. This CDR3 contains 13 residues. CDR1 MNHEY and CDR2 SVGEGT come from the germline V gene. These data are taken from a study of blood T cell repertoires in COVID-19. Study information: T cells, B-cell-depleted T cells, or PBMCs provided the cDNA or gDNA that served as material.

TCRdb's table, derived via immunoSEQ multiplex PCR, lists solely in-frame clones and lacks some. The sample carries approximately 250,000 clones, 88% recorded once. The source is a middle-aged woman with acute COVID-19. The gene calls are TRBV6-2 or TRBV6-3 and TRBJ2-7; D is ambiguous. Sequencing was done on a sample of PBMCs or T cells enriched from blood (not recorded which). DNA of the CDR3: TGTGCCAGCAGTTACTCGGTAGCCGACGAGCAGTACGTC. Amino acids: CASSYSVADEQYV.